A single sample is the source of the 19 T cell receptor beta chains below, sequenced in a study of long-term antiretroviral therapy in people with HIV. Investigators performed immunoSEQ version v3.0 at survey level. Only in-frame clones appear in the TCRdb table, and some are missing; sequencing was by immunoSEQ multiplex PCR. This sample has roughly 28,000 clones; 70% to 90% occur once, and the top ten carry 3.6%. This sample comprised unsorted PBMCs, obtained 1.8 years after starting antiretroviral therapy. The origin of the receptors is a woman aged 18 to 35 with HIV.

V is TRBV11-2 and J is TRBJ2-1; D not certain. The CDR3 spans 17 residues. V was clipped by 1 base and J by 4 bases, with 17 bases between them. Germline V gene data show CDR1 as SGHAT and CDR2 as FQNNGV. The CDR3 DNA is TGTGCCAGCAGCTTAGGGGTTTGGAAGGTTGAGTACAATGAGCAGTTCTTC. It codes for CASSLGVWKVEYNEQFF.

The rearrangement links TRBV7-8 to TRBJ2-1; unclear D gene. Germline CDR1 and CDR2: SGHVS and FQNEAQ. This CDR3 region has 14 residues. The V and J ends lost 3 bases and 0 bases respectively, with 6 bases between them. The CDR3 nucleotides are TGTGCCAGCAGCTTTAGGGTCTCCTACAATGAGCAGTTCTTC. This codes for CASSFRVSYNEQFF.

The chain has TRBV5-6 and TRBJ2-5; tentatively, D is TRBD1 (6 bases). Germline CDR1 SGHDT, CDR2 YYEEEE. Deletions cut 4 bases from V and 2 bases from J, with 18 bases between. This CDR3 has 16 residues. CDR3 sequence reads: CASSAWVGAEQETQYF. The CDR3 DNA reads TGTGCCAGCAGCGCCTGGGTGGGGGCAGAACAAGAGACCCAGTACTTC. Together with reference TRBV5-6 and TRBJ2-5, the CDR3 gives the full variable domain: DAGVTQSPTHLIKTRGQQVTLRCSPKSGHDTVSWYQQALGQGPQFIFQYYEEEERQRGNFPDRFSGHQFPNYSSELNVNALLLGDSALYLCASSAWVGAEQETQYFGPGTRLLVL.

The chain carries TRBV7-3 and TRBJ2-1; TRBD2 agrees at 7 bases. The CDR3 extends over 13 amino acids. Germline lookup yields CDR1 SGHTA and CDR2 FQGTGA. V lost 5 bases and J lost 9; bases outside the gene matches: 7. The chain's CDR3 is CASSHEGGREQFF. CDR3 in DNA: TGTGCCAGCAGCCACGAGGGAGGGCGTGAGCAGTTCTTC. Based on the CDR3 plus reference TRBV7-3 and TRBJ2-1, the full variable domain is GAGVSQTPSNKVTEKGKYVELRCDPISGHTALYWYRQSLGQGPEFLIYFQGTGAADDSGLPNDRFFAVRPEGSVSTLKIQRTERGDSAVYLCASSHEGGREQFFGPGTRLTVL.

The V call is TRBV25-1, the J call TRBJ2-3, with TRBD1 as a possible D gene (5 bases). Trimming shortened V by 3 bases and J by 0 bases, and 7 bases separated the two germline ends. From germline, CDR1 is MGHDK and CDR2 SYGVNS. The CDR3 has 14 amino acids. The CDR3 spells CASSDRGSTDTQYF. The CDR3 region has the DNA TGTGCCAGCAGTGATAGGGGTAGCACAGATACGCAGTATTTT.

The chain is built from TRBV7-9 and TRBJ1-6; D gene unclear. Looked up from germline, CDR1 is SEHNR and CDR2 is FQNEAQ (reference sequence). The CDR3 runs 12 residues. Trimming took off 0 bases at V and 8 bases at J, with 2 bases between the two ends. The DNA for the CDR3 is TGTGCCAGCAGCTTAGCTGATTCACCCCTCCACTTT. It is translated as CASSLADSPLHF.

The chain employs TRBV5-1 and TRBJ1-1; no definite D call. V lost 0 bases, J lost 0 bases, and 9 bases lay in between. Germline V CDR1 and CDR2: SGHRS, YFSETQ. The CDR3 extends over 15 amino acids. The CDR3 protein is CASSLARGMNTEAFF. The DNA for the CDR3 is TGCGCCAGCAGCTTGGCCCGGGGAATGAACACTGAAGCTTTCTTT.

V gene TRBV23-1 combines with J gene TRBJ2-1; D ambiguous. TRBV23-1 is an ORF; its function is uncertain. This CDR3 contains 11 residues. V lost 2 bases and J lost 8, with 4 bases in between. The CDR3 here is CASSQDDEQFF. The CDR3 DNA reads TGCGCCAGCAGTCAAGACGATGAGCAGTTCTTC.

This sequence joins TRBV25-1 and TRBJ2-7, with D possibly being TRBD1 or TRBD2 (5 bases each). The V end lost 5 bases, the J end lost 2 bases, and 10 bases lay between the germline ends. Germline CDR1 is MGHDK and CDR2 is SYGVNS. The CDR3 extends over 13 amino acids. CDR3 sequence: CASSRGLAYEQYF. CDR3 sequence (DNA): TGTGCCAGCAGTCGGGGCCTGGCCTACGAGCAGTACTTC.

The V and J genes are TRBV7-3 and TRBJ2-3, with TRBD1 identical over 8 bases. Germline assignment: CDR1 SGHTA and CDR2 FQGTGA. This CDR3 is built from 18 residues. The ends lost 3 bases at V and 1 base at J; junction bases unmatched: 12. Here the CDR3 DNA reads TGTGCCAGCAGCTTCCCCTCGACAGGGGAAGAGGGCACAGATACGCAGTATTTT. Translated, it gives CASSFPSTGEEGTDTQYF.

The DNA of the CDR3 is TGTGCCAGCAGTTACTCTAGCGGGCCATACAATGAGCAGTTCTTC. Protein: CASSYSSGPYNEQFF. The chain combines TRBV6-5 with TRBJ2-1, with 7 bases lining up with TRBD2. The CDR3 totals 15 residues. Germline V gives CDR1 MNHEY, CDR2 SVGAGI. J was trimmed by 4 bases and V by 0 bases; bases with no gene match: 3.

The CDR3 sequence is CASSRLDNSLAIAGVYEQYF. The CDR3 coding sequence is TGTGCCAGCAGCCGCCTGGACAATTCCCTCGCCATAGCGGGAGTATACGAGCAGTACTTC. This chain joins TRBV7-6 and TRBJ2-7; TRBD2 matches at 9 bases. The CDR3 totals 20 residues. Germline CDR1 SGHVS, CDR2 FNYEAQ. With 5 bases clipped from V and 4 bases from J, the junction kept 24 bases outside the gene matches.

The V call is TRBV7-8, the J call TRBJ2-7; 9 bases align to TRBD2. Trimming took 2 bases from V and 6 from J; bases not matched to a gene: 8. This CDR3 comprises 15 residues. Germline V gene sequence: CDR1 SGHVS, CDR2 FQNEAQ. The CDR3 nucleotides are TGTGCCAGCAGCTTACAGCTAGCGGGACTCAGCGAGCAGTACTTC. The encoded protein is CASSLQLAGLSEQYF.

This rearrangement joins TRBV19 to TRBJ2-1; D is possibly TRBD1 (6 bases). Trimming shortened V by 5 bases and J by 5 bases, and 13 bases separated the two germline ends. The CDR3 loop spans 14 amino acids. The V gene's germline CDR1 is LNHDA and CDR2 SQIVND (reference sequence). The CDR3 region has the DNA TGTGCCAGTAGTCTGGCAGGGACACACAATGAGCAGTTCTTC. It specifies CASSLAGTHNEQFF.

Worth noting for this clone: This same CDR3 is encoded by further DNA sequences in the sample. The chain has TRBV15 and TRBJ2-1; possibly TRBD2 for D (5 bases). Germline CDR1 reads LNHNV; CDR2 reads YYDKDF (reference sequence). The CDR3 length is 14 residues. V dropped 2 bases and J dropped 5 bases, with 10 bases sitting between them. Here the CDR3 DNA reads TGTGCCACCAGCAGACCCGGACTTAACAATGAGCAGTTCTTC. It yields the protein CATSRPGLNNEQFF. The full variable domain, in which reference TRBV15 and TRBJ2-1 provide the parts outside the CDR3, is DAMVIQNPRYQVTQFGKPVTLSCSQTLNHNVMYWYQQKSSQAPKLLFHYYDKDFNNEADTPDNFQSRRPNTSFCFLDIRSPGLGDTAMYLCATSRPGLNNEQFFGPGTRLTVL.

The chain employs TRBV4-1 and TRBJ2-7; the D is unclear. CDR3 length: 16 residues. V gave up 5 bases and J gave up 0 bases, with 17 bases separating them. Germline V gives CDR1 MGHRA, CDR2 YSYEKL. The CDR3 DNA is TGCGCCAGCAGCGCTGACTTCAAGGGAAGCTCCTACGAGCAGTACTTC. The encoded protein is CASSADFKGSSYEQYF.

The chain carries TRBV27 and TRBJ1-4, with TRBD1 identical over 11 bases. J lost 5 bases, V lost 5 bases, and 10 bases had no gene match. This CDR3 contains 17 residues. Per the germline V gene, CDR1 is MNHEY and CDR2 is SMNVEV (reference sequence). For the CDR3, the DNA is TGTGCCAGCAGTCCCGCCGGGACAGGGGGGACGAATGAAAAACTGTTTTTT. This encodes CASSPAGTGGTNEKLFF.

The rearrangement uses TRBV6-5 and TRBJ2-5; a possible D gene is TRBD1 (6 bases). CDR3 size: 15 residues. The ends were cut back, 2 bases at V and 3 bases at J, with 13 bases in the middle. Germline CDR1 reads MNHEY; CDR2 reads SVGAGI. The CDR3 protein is CASSYTSTGKETQYF. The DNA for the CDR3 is TGTGCCAGCAGTTACACCTCCACAGGGAAAGAGACCCAGTACTTC.

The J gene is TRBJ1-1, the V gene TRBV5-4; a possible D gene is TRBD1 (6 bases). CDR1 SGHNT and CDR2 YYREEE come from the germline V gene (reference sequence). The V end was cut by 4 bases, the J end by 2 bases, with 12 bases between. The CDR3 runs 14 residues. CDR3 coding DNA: TGTGCCAGCAGCATTACAGGGTTTAACACTGAAGCTTTCTTT. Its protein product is CASSITGFNTEAFF.